This TCR beta chain derives from a study of OX40 agonist ivuxolimab in advanced cancers. Study-wide background: Of mixed ages from roughly 23 to 85 and averaging about 60 years, the group was about 80% male. Notes on the study in general: At doses 0.1 to 3.0 mg/kg, CD4+ and CD8+ clones expanded.

The CDR3 loop spans 14 amino acids. V gave up 1 base and J gave up 4 bases, with 10 bases separating them. CDR1 and CDR2 (germline): SGHAT, FQNNGV. The assay was immunoSEQ multiplex PCR, and TCRdb's table has in-frame clones only and misses some. Seen here are around 29,000 clones, about 76% observed once, and the top ten hold approximately 30%. As regards this clone: Its specificity is not known.

This clonotype was obtained from an adult with an advanced solid tumor such as melanoma, head and neck, liver or kidney cancer. The genes are TRBV11-2 and TRBJ1-1, with D possibly being TRBD1 (5 bases). The material was CD4+ or CD8+ T cells sorted from blood, obtained in a trial of the OX40 agonist ivuxolimab. Here the CDR3 DNA reads TGTGCCAGCAGCTTAGTGCTGGGGGGCACTGAAGCTTTCTTT. This sequence encodes CASSLVLGGTEAFF.